The 22 T cell receptor beta chains given below trace back to one sample, sequenced in a study of T cell responses to AZD1222 COVID-19 vaccine. This table comes from immunoSEQ multiplex PCR, and its TCRdb copy is limited to in-frame clones, with some not included. The sample carries roughly 90,000 clones, 85% to 90% recorded once. The sequencing used peripheral blood, collected 28 days after the second AZD1222 dose. The receptor set was obtained from an adult who received the AZD1222 COVID-19 vaccine.

The gene calls are TRBV6-4 and TRBJ2-7; 9 positions match TRBD2. Germline V CDR1 and CDR2: MRHNA, SNTAGT. The CDR3 has 14 residues. J gave up 2 bases and V 5 bases, and 4 bases lay outside the gene matches. The CDR3 loop is CASSWASGAYEQYF. The CDR3, as DNA: TGTGCCAGCAGTTGGGCTAGCGGGGCCTACGAGCAGTACTTC.

By share, this clone counts as medium-sized. This sequence joins TRBV2 and TRBJ2-7, with D possibly matching TRBD1 (5 bases). The CDR3 spans 13 residues. Germline V gives CDR1 SNHLY, CDR2 FYNNEI. V lost 7 bases to trimming and J lost 1 base, with 11 bases between them. CDR3 residues: CASTVQDSYEQYF. The CDR3 DNA sequence: TGTGCCAGCACGGTACAGGATTCCTACGAGCAGTACTTC.

The chain has TRBV11-2 and TRBJ1-6; no reliable D call. V was trimmed by 1 base and J by 7 bases, leaving 17 bases between them. Germline CDR1 reads SGHAT; CDR2 reads FQNNGV. The CDR3 extends over 17 amino acids. The CDR3, as DNA: TGTGCCAGCAGCTTAGGATATCCGGGTCTGGGGAATTCACCCCTCCACTTT. It specifies CASSLGYPGLGNSPLHF.

This sequence joins TRBV6-1 and TRBJ2-7; TRBD1 agrees at 9 bases. Germline trimming cut 3 bases from V and 0 bases from J; bases unmatched to any gene: 3. This CDR3 is 15 amino acids long. Germline V CDR1 and CDR2: MNHNS, SASEGT. The CDR3 DNA is TGTGCCAGCAGTGAGGGACAGGGTCCCTCCTACGAGCAGTACTTC. Translation: CASSEGQGPSYEQYF.

The chain is built from TRBV7-2 and TRBJ2-2; D ambiguous. V was shortened by 3 bases and J by 6 bases, with 8 bases between the two germline ends. The CDR3 spans 13 residues. The germline V gene has CDR1 SGHTA and CDR2 FQGNSA. CDR3 amino acids: CASSLQKPGELFF. Written as DNA, the CDR3 is TGTGCCAGCAGCTTGCAAAAGCCCGGGGAGCTGTTTTTT.

About this clone: Compared with germline, one end of the junction differs, possibly owing to a read error. The rearrangement uses TRBV6-4 and TRBJ2-1; 10 bases map to TRBD2. Germline V gene data show CDR1 as MRHNA and CDR2 as SNTAGT. This CDR3 contains 14 residues. CDR3 nucleotide sequence: TGTGCAAGCAGGGAACTAGCGGGGAGCAATGAGCAGTTCTTC. Amino acid sequence: CASRELAGSNEQFF.

The gene calls are TRBV3-1 (or the pseudogene TRBV3-2) and TRBJ2-5, with TRBD2 identical over 13 bases. V was clipped by 4 bases and J by 2 bases; unmatched bases: 7. This CDR3 contains 17 residues. Per germline, CDR1 LGHDT and CDR2 YNNKEL (reference sequence). The CDR3 sequence is CASSLAGLAGEQETQYF. CDR3 bases: TGTGCCAGCAGCCTCGCAGGACTAGCGGGGGAACAAGAGACCCAGTACTTC.

The chain employs TRBV14 and TRBJ2-3, with TRBD2 matching over 8 bases. CDR3 length: 16 amino acids. Per the germline V gene, CDR1 is SGHDN and CDR2 is FVKESK. J was trimmed by 7 bases and V by 6 bases; bases with no gene match: 15. The CDR3 sequence is CASSFQTSAAVNTQYF. As DNA, the CDR3 is TGTGCCAGCAGTTTTCAGACTAGCGCGGCCGTGAATACGCAGTATTTT.

This sequence joins TRBV9 and TRBJ1-5, with 7 bases that match TRBD1. The CDR3 has 15 amino acids. The germline V gene has CDR1 SGDLS and CDR2 YYNGEE. Trimming removed 4 bases from V and 0 bases from J; junction bases left unmatched: 4. CDR3 protein: CASSPSGGSNQPQHF. The CDR3 bases are TGTGCCAGCAGCCCATCAGGGGGTAGCAATCAGCCCCAGCATTTT.

The V gene is TRBV30, the J gene TRBJ1-6; D is unclear. CDR1 and CDR2 from the germline V gene are GTSNPN and SVGIG (reference sequence). There are 13 residues in the CDR3. Deletions cut 2 bases from V and 8 bases from J, with 10 bases between. CDR3 residues: CAWSPLLDSPLHF. CDR3 DNA sequence: TGTGCCTGGAGTCCACTCTTGGATTCACCCCTCCACTTT. Full variable domain (remainder filled in from reference TRBV30 and TRBJ1-6): SQTIHQWPATLVQPVGSPLSLECTVEGTSNPNLYWYRQAAGRGLQLLFYSVGIGQISSEVPQNLSASRPQDRQFILSSKKLLLSDSGFYLCAWSPLLDSPLHFGNGTRLTVT.

V is TRBV18 and J is TRBJ2-1, with D perhaps assigned TRBD1 or TRBD2 (5 bases each). Trimming removed 2 bases at V and 1 base at J, with 18 bases between. CDR1 and CDR2 (germline): KGHSH, LQKENI. This CDR3 is 18 amino acids long. The CDR3 is CASSPGGSFQSSYNEQFF. CDR3 coding DNA: TGTGCCAGCTCACCAGGGGGTAGCTTCCAATCATCCTACAATGAGCAGTTCTTC.

This sequence joins TRBV29-1 and TRBJ2-2; D possibly matches TRBD1 or TRBD2 (5 bases each). From germline, CDR1 is SQVTM and CDR2 ANQGSEA. V shed 1 base and J shed 4 bases, with 16 bases lying between them. The CDR3 is 16 residues long. As DNA, the CDR3 is TGCAGCGTTGAAGTACCCCTTGGGGCGGGCACCGGGGAGCTGTTTTTT. Translating gives CSVEVPLGAGTGELFF.

The rearrangement uses TRBV13 and TRBJ2-3; no reliable D call. CDR1 PRHDT and CDR2 FYEKMQ come from the germline V gene (reference sequence). This CDR3 region has 12 residues. V was clipped by 5 bases and J by 8 bases, with 11 bases between them. The CDR3 spells CASSPSDGTQYF. As DNA, the CDR3 is TGTGCCAGCAGCCCCTCGGATGGTACGCAGTATTTT. The whole variable domain, filled in from reference TRBV13 and TRBJ2-3, reads AAGVIQSPRHLIKEKRETATLKCYPIPRHDTVYWYQQGPGQDPQFLISFYEKMQSDKGSIPDRFSAQQFSDYHSELNMSSLELGDSALYFCASSPSDGTQYFGPGTRLTVL.

The V gene is TRBV5-5, the J gene TRBJ2-3; D gene unclear. The germline V gene has CDR1 SGHKS and CDR2 YYEKEE (reference sequence). V lost 1 base and J lost 1, with 4 bases in between. The CDR3 length is 13 residues. CDR3 residues: CASSLSRTDTQYF. The CDR3 DNA follows: TGTGCCAGCAGCTTGTCCCGCACAGATACGCAGTATTTT.

The chain links TRBV20-1 to TRBJ1-2, with TRBD1 matching 8 bases. The CDR3 runs 11 residues. The V and J ends lost 0 bases and 12 bases, in that order; junction bases with no gene match: 3. Germline CDR1 DFQATT, CDR2 SNEGSKA (reference sequence). The DNA for the CDR3 is TGCAGTGCTAGAGATCAGGGGGCGAACACCTTC. Amino acid sequence: CSARDQGANTF.

The genes are TRBV6-5 and TRBJ2-2; 7 bases align to TRBD2. With 6 bases clipped from V and 3 bases from J, the junction kept 4 bases outside the gene matches. Germline V lookup: CDR1 MNHEY, CDR2 SVGAGI. CDR3 length: 14 amino acids. The CDR3 nucleotides are TGTGCCAGCAGGCAGGGAGGGGACACCGGGGAGCTGTTTTTT. Its translation is CASRQGGDTGELFF.

The chain employs TRBV18 and TRBJ2-5; unclear D gene. This CDR3 has 16 residues. From germline, CDR1 is KGHSH and CDR2 LQKENI. Trimming pared 1 base from V and 1 base from J, leaving 13 bases between. This CDR3 is CASSPQTPGPQETQYF. CDR3 sequence (DNA): TGTGCCAGCTCACCACAGACTCCCGGCCCCCAAGAGACCCAGTACTTC.

This clone was counted a few times. J is TRBJ1-1 and V is TRBV9; D gene unclear. Germline V gene sequence: CDR1 SGDLS, CDR2 YYNGEE. The CDR3 covers 13 residues. Trimming removed 0 bases at V and 7 bases at J, with 10 bases between. CDR3 nucleotide sequence: TGTGCCAGCAGCGTAGGGAGGGAACTTGAAGCTTTCTTT. This translates into CASSVGRELEAFF.

The chain recombines TRBV7-2 with TRBJ2-5; the D is unclear. V was pared by 3 bases and J by 4 bases, with 9 bases between. CDR1 SGHTA and CDR2 FQGNSA come from the germline V gene. The CDR3 covers 13 residues. CDR3 in amino acids: CASSLSLGETQYF. CDR3 bases: TGTGCCAGCAGCTTGTCCCTGGGAGAGACCCAGTACTTC.

The rearrangement links TRBV7-3 to TRBJ2-2; 8 nucleotides match TRBD2. The V gene end was trimmed by 3 bases and the J gene end by 6 bases; junction bases not matched to a gene: 6. CDR1 is SGHTA and CDR2 is FQGTGA in the germline V gene. The CDR3 spans 15 residues. The CDR3 here is CASSFQAGASGELFF. DNA of the CDR3: TGTGCCAGCAGCTTCCAAGCGGGAGCATCCGGGGAGCTGTTTTTT.

The CDR3 DNA reads TGTGCCAGCTCACCACAGGCGGGTGAAGCTTTCTTT. Translation gives CASSPQAGEAFF. The genes are TRBV18 and TRBJ1-1; D is ambiguous. Between the trimmed V and J ends, which lost 1 base and 7 bases, there was a span of 7 bases. Germline V CDR1 and CDR2: KGHSH, LQKENI. The CDR3 is 12 amino acids.

This clone came up once. The chain combines TRBV28 with TRBJ2-3; 10 bases fit TRBD2. The junction had 12 bases not matched to a gene; V was cut back by 5 bases and J by 4 bases. Per germline, CDR1 MDHEN and CDR2 SYDVKM. The CDR3 totals 17 residues. DNA of the CDR3: TGTGCCAGCAGTACGCTAGCGGGAGCAGGTCTTTCAGATACGCAGTATTTT. Amino acid sequence: CASSTLAGAGLSDTQYF.